This T cell receptor beta chain was sequenced in a study of blood T cell repertoires in COVID-19. Overall study context: Specimens from acute and convalescent COVID-19 originated in the United States, Italy and Spain.

The CDR3 is 15 amino acids. J was trimmed by 6 bases and V by 3 bases; bases with no gene match: 6. The germline V gene encodes CDR1 SNHLY and CDR2 FYNNEI. Produced via immunoSEQ multiplex PCR; TCRdb's table is partial and in-frame only. The table has around 260,000 clones, about nine tenths seen once. The sample taken for sequencing was PBMCs or T cells enriched from blood (not recorded which). V gene TRBV2 combines with J gene TRBJ2-1; TRBD1 matches at 9 bases. This TCR was sampled from a woman in her twenties or thirties who had recovered from COVID-19. The CDR3 DNA reads TGTGCCAGCAGTGACTGGACAGGGGTTATCAATGAGCAGTTCTTC. As protein: CASSDWTGVINEQFF.